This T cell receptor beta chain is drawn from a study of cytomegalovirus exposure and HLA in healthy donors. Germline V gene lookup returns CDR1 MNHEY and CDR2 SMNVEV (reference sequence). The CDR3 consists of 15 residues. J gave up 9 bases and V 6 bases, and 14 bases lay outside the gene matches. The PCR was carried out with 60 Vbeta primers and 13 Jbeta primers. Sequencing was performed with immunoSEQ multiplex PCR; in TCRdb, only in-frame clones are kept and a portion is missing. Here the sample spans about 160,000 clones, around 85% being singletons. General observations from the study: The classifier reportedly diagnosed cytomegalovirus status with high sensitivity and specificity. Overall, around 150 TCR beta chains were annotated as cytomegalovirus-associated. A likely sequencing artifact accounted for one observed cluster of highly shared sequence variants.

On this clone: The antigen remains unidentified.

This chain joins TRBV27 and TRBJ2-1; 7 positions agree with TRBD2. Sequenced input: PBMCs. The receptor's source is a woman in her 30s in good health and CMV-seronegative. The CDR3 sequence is CASSPGTTRTSEQFF. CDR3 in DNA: TGTGCCAGCAGCCCCGGGACTACGAGAACGAGTGAGCAGTTCTTC.